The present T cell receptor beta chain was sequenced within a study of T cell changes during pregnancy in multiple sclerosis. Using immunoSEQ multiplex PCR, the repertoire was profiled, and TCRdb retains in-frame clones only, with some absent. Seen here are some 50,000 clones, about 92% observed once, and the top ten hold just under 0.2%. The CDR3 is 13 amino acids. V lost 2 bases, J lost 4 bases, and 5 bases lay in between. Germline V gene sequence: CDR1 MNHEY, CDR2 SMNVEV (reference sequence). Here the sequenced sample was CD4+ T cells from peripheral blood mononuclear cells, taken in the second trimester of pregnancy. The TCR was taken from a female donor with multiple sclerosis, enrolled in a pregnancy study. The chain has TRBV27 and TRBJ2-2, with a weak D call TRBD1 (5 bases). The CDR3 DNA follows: TGTGCCAGCAGTTTAAGGGGCACCGGGGAGCTGTTTTTT. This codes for CASSLRGTGELFF.